This T cell receptor (beta chain) was identified in a study of early T cells in non-severe SARS-CoV-2 infection. Losses at the gene ends were 5 bases for V and 6 bases for J; bases not matched to a gene: 12. This CDR3 is 15 amino acids long. Germline CDR1 SGHVS, CDR2 FNYEAQ. Overall study results and limits: Lookups in VDJdb leaned toward anti-spike CD8 responses and missed private and CD4 specificities.

Unique molecular identifiers tagged individual cDNA molecules. MiXCR was run by TCRdb on the 5' RACE reads, yielding one entry per CDR3 protein. The repertoire includes about 130,000 distinct CDR3 sequences, about 15% of them detected once, and just over 20% sits in the top ten. This clonotype was picked up many times. Its antigen is unknown. The V and J genes are TRBV7-6 and TRBJ1-2, with TRBD1 matching over 7 bases. What was sequenced was whole blood. This clonotype was sampled from an adult who was a healthcare worker with PCR-confirmed SARS-CoV-2 infection or an uninfected control (not recorded which). The CDR3 nucleotides read TGTGCCAGCAGCCCCCAAGAGGACAGGAGCGATGGCTACACCTTC. It translates to CASSPQEDRSDGYTF.